These 4 T cell receptor beta chains originate from one sample sequenced in a study of blood T cell repertoires in COVID-19. Generated by immunoSEQ multiplex PCR, the TCRdb table keeps only in-frame clones and is missing some. This sample has approximately 380,000 clones; roughly nine tenths occur once, and the top ten carry roughly 0.86%. The sample consisted of PBMCs or T cells enriched from blood (not recorded which). The receptors here all came from a woman in her 40s who had been exposed to COVID-19.

The chain joins TRBV5-5 to TRBJ1-6, with TRBD1 identical over 7 bases. Germline V gives CDR1 SGHKS, CDR2 YYEKEE (reference sequence). The CDR3 totals 14 residues. With V trimmed by 0 bases and J by 6 bases, 0 bases remained unmatched. CDR3 amino acids: CASSLDRGNSPLHF. CDR3 coding DNA: TGTGCCAGCAGCTTGGACAGGGGTAATTCACCCCTCCACTTT.

V is TRBV2 and J is TRBJ1-2; D might be TRBD1 (5 bases). The length of the CDR3 is 15 residues. Trimming stripped 6 bases from V and 4 bases from J, with 18 bases between. Germline V gene lookup returns CDR1 SNHLY and CDR2 FYNNEI. The CDR3 is CASRPTRGSSYGYTF. The CDR3 DNA sequence: TGTGCCAGCAGGCCGACCCGGGGGAGCTCCTATGGCTACACCTTC.

CDR3 residues: CASSLTTNYGYTF. The CDR3 DNA is TGCGCCAGCAGCTTGACTACCAACTATGGCTACACCTTC. The chain joins TRBV5-1 to TRBJ1-2; D not certain. The germline V and J ends were trimmed by 1 base and 2 bases, with 6 bases remaining between them. This CDR3 comprises 13 residues. CDR1 and CDR2 from the germline V gene are SGHRS and YFSETQ. Based on the CDR3 plus reference TRBV5-1 and TRBJ1-2, the full variable domain is KAGVTQTPRYLIKTRGQQVTLSCSPISGHRSVSWYQQTPGQGLQFLFEYFSETQRNKGNFPGRFSGRQFSNSRSEMNVSTLELGDSALYLCASSLTTNYGYTFGSGTRLTVV.

The rearrangement uses TRBV30 and TRBJ1-1; D remains ambiguous. V lost 0 bases to trimming and J lost 1 base, with 9 bases between them. The CDR3 contains 14 residues. The germline gives CDR1 GTSNPN, CDR2 SVGIG (reference sequence). In DNA, the CDR3 is TGTGCCTGGAGTGTACACAGAACGAACACTGAAGCTTTCTTT. It codes for CAWSVHRTNTEAFF.